The clone carrying this T cell receptor (beta chain) was detected only once. The CDR3 is made up of 13 amino acids. V lost 6 bases to trimming and J lost 1 base, with 9 bases between them. These data come from a study of blood T cell repertoires in COVID-19. Profiling relied on immunoSEQ multiplex PCR, and the TCRdb table lists in-frame clones only, not all of them. Of roughly 100,000 clones listed, about 85% were seen once; the top ten hold under 4%. This TCR derives from a man aged 50 or older in a cohort sampled during active COVID-19. This chain connects TRBV12-3 or TRBV12-4 to TRBJ1-2; unclear D gene. Sequencing used peripheral blood. CDR3 sequence (DNA): TGTGCCAGCAGCCATTCGGGTAACTATGGCTACACCTTC. Translation: CASSHSGNYGYTF.